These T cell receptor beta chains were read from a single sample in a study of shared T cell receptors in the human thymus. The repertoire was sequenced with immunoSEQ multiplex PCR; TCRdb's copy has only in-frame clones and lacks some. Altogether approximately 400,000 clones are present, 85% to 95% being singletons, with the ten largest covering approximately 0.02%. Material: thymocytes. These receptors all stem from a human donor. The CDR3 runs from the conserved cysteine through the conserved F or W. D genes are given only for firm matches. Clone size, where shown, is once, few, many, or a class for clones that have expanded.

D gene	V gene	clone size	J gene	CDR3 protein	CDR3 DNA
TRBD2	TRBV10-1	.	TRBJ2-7	CASSDGLAGDSYEQYF	TGCGCCAGCAGTGACGGACTAGCGGGGGATTCCTACGAGCAGTACTTC
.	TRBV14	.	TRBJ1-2	CASSPPDFAFQVGYTF	TGTGCCAGCAGCCCCCCCGATTTCGCGTTTCAGGTGGGCTACACCTTC
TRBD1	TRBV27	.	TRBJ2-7	CASIPRQGANEQYF	TGTGCCAGCATACCGCGACAGGGGGCAAACGAGCAGTACTTC
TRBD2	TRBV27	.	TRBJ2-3	CASSSKPGTPGGDTQYF	TGTGCCAGCAGTTCCAAACCCGGGACTCCCGGGGGGGATACGCAGTATTTT
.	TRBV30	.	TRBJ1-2	CAWSAGARGTNYGYTF	TGTGCCTGGAGTGCCGGGGCCCGGGGGACTAACTATGGCTACACCTTC
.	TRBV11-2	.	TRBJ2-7	CASSLHRRLSSYEQYF	TGTGCCAGCAGTCTTCACAGGAGACTTAGCTCCTACGAGCAGTACTTC
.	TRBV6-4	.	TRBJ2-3	CASSEGKADTQYF	TGTGCCAGCAGTGAGGGCAAAGCAGATACGCAGTATTTT
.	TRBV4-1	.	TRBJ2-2	CASSQALVRDGELFF	TGCGCCAGCAGCCAAGCGCTAGTACGGGACGGGGAGCTGTTTTTT
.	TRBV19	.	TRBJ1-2	CASSIWGDAGYTF	TGTGCCAGTAGTATCTGGGGGGATGCTGGCTACACCTTC
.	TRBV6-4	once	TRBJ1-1	CASRRVVGVTEAFF	TGTGCCAGCAGGCGAGTCGTCGGGGTCACTGAAGCTTTCTTT
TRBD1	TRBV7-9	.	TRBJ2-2	CASSPPVDRAGELFF	TGTGCCAGCAGCCCCCCAGTCGACAGGGCCGGGGAGCTGTTTTTT
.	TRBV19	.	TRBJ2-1	CASTPEGSRNYNEQFF	TGTGCCAGTACCCCAGAGGGGAGCAGAAACTACAATGAGCAGTTCTTC
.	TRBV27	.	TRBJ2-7	CASSMTPSYEQYF	TGTGCCAGCAGCATGACTCCCTCCTACGAGCAGTACTTC
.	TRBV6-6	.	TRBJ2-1	CASSYTRGEQFF	TGTGCCAGCAGTTATACTCGGGGTGAGCAGTTCTTC
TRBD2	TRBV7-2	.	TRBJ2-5	CASSPREERAPHQETQYF	TGTGCCAGCAGCCCCCGGGAGGAGAGGGCTCCTCATCAAGAGACCCAGTACTTC
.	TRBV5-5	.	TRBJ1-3	CASSLDSLSGNTIYF	TGTGCCAGCAGCTTGGACAGCCTCTCTGGAAACACCATATATTTT
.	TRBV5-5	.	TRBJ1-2	CASSLSQRGGYTF	TGTGCCAGCAGCTTGAGCCAGAGGGGCGGCTACACCTTC
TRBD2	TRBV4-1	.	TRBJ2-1	CASSRTSGRVYNEQFF	TGCGCCAGCAGCCGGACTAGCGGGAGGGTCTACAATGAGCAGTTCTTC
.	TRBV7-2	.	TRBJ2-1	CASSSAVNEQFF	TGTGCCAGCAGCTCCGCGGTCAATGAGCAGTTCTTC
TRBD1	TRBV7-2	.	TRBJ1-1	CASSSRQGGRRNTEAFF	TGTGCCAGCAGCTCTCGACAGGGGGGAAGGAGAAACACTGAAGCTTTCTTT
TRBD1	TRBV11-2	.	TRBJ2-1	CASSEGQGRGNEQFF	TGTGCCAGCAGCGAGGGACAGGGGCGGGGAAATGAGCAGTTCTTC
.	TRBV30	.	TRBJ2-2	CAWRLDGELFF	TGTGCCTGGAGGTTGGACGGGGAGCTGTTTTTT
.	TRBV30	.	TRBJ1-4	CAWSTPPFRGKLFF	TGTGCCTGGAGTACCCCCCCGTTTCGGGGAAAACTGTTTTTT
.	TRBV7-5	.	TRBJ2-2	CARSLIPVSASQNPAGELFF	TGTGCCAGAAGCTTAATTCCCGTTTCGGCGTCCCAAAACCCGGCCGGGGAGCTGTTTTTT
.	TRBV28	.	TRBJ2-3	CASIPWELGPSTDTQYF	TGTGCCAGCATTCCATGGGAGCTGGGTCCCTCCACAGATACGCAGTATTTT
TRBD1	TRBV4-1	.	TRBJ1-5	CASSSTGGNQPQHF	TGCGCCAGCAGCTCGACAGGGGGCAATCAGCCCCAGCATTTT
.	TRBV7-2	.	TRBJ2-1	CASSLEPRSYNEQFF	TGTGCCAGCAGCTTAGAGCCCAGGTCCTACAATGAGCAGTTCTTC
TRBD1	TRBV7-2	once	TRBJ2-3	CASSLAGQGGADTQYF	TGTGCCAGCAGCTTAGCGGGACAGGGAGGTGCAGATACGCAGTATTTT
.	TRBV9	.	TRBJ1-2	CASSPFPGNEGYTF	TGTGCCAGCAGCCCCTTCCCAGGGAATGAGGGCTACACCTTC
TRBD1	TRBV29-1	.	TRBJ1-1	CRVTGQAETEAFF	TGCAGGGTTACAGGACAGGCGGAGACTGAAGCTTTCTTT
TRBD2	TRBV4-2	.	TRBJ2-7	CASSRPGGSYEQYF	TGTGCCAGCAGCCGTCCGGGAGGTTCCTACGAGCAGTACTTC
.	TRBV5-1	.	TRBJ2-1	CASSLVGESSYNEQFF	TGCGCCAGCAGCTTGGTGGGGGAAAGCTCCTACAATGAGCAGTTCTTC
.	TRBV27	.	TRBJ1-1	CASSPRGALNTEAFF	TGTGCCAGCAGTCCCCGGGGGGCGCTGAACACTGAAGCTTTCTTT
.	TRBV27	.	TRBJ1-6	CASSLSRGPSSYNSPLHF	TGTGCCAGCAGTTTATCTCGGGGCCCCAGCTCCTATAATTCACCCCTCCACTTT
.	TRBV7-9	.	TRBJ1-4	CASSPGLDGEWEKLFF	TGTGCCAGCAGCCCAGGACTGGACGGAGAATGGGAAAAACTGTTTTTT
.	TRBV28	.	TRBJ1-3	CASSLWTQGNTIYF	TGTGCCAGCAGTTTATGGACCCAGGGAAACACCATATATTTT
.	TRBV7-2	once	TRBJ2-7	CASSLATAYEQYF	TGTGCCAGCAGCTTAGCCACAGCATACGAGCAGTACTTC
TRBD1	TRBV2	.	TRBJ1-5	CASSGGQGWNQPQHF	TGTGCCAGCAGTGGGGGACAGGGGTGGAATCAGCCCCAGCATTTT
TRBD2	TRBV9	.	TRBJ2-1	CASSYRLAGGVNEQFF	TGTGCCAGCAGCTACCGACTAGCGGGAGGGGTAAATGAGCAGTTCTTC
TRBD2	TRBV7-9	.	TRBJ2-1	CASSLTGGPVDEQFF	TGTGCCAGCAGCTTGACGGGAGGGCCTGTAGACGAGCAGTTCTTC
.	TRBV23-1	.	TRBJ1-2	CASSQPPRELVGYTF	TGCGCCAGCAGTCAACCTCCCAGGGAGCTGGTTGGCTACACCTTC
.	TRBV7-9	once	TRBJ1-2	CASSFATAGYTF	TGTGCCAGCAGCTTCGCGACAGCCGGCTACACCTTC
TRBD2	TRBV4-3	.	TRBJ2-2	CASSQNLAGTTPGELFF	TGCGCCAGCAGCCAAAATTTAGCGGGGACCACCCCGGGGGAGCTGTTTTTT
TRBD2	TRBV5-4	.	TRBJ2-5	CASSLGTSGRAQETQYF	TGTGCCAGCAGCTTGGGGACTAGCGGGAGGGCCCAAGAGACCCAGTACTTC
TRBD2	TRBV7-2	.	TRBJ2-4	CASSVKTSGSGQSKNIQYF	TGTGCCAGCAGCGTAAAGACTAGCGGGAGCGGGCAGTCCAAAAACATTCAGTACTTC
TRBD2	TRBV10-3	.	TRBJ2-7	CAISESMMVVAGAYEQYF	TGTGCCATCAGTGAGTCGATGATGGTGGTAGCGGGGGCCTACGAGCAGTACTTC
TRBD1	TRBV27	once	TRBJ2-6	CASSLSWGSRDRTPAGANVLTF	TGTGCCAGCAGTTTATCTTGGGGATCCCGGGACAGGACCCCCGCCGGGGCCAACGTCCTGACTTTC